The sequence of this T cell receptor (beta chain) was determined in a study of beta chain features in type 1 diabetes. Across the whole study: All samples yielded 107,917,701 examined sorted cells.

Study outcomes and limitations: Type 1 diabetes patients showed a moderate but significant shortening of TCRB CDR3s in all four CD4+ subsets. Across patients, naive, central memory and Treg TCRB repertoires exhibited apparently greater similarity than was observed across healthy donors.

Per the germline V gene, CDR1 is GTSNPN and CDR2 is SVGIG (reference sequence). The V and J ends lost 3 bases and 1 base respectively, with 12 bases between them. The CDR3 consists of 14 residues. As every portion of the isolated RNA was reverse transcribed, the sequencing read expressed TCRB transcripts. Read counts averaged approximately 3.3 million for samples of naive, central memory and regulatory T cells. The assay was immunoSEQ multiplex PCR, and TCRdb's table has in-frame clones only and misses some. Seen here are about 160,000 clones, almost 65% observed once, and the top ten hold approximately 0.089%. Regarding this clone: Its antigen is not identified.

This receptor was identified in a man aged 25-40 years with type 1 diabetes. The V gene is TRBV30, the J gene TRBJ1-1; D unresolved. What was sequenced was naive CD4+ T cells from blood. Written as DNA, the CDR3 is TGTGCCTGGAGATTTCCCCTTCCGAACACTGAAGCTTTCTTT. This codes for CAWRFPLPNTEAFF.